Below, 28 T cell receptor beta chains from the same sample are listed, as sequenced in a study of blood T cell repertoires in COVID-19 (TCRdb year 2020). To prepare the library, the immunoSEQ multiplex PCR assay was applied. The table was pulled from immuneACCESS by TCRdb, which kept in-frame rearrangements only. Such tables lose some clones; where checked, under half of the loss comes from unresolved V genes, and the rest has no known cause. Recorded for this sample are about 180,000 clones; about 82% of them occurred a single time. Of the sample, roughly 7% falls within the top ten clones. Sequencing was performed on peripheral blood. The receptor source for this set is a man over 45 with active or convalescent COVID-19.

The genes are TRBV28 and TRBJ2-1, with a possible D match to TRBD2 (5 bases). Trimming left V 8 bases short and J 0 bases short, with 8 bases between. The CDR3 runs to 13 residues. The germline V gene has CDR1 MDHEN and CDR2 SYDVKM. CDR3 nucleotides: TGTGCCAGCTTAGCGAACTCCTACAATGAGCAGTTCTTC. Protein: CASLANSYNEQFF.

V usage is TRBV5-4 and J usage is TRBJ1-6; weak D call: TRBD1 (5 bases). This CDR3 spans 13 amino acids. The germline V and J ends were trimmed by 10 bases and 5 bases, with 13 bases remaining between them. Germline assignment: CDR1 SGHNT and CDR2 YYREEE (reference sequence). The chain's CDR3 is CASGGINNSPLHF. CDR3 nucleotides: TGTGCCTCCGGGGGGATCAATAATTCACCCCTCCACTTT.

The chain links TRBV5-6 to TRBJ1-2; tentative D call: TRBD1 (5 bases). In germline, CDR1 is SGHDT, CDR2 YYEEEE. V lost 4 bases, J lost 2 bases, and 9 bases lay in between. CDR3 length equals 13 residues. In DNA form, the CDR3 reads TGTGCCAGCAGCGCGGGACGGAACTATGGCTACACCTTC. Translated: CASSAGRNYGYTF.

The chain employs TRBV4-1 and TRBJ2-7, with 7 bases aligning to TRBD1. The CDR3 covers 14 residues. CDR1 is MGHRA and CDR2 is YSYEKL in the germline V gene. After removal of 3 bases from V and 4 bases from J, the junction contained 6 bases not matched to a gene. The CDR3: CASSQRQGIYEQYF. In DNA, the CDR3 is TGCGCCAGCAGCCAGCGACAGGGTATATACGAGCAGTACTTC.

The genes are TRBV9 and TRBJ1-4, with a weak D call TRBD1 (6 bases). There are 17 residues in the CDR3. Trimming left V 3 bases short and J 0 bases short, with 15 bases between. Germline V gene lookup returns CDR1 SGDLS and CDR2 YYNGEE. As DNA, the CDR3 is TGTGCCAGCAGCGCCGGGACAAAGGGGTCAACTAATGAAAAACTGTTTTTT. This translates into CASSAGTKGSTNEKLFF.

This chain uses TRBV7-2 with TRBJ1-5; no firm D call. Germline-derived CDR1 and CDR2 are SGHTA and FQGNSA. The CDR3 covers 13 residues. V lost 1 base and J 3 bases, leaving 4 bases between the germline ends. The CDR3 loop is CASSLDTNQPQHF. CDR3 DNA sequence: TGTGCCAGCAGCTTAGACACCAATCAGCCCCAGCATTTT.

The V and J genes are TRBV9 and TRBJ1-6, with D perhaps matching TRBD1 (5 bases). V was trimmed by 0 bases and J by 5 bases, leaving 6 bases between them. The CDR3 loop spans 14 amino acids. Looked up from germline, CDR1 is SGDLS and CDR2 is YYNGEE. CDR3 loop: CASSVGQNNSPLHF. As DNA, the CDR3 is TGTGCCAGCAGCGTAGGACAGAATAATTCACCCCTCCACTTT. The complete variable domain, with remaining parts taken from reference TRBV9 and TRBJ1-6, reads DSGVTQTPKHLITATGQRVTLRCSPRSGDLSVYWYQQSLDQGLQFLIQYYNGEERAKGNILERFSAQQFPDLHSELNLSSLELGDSALYFCASSVGQNNSPLHFGNGTRLTVT.

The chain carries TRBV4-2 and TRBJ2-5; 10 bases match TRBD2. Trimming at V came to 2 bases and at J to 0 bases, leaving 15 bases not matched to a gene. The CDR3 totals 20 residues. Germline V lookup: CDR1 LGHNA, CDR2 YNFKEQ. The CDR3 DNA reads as TGTGCCAGCAGCCAAAGTCAGCTAGCGGGGGAATTATTGTACCAAGAGACCCAGTACTTC. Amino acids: CASSQSQLAGELLYQETQYF.

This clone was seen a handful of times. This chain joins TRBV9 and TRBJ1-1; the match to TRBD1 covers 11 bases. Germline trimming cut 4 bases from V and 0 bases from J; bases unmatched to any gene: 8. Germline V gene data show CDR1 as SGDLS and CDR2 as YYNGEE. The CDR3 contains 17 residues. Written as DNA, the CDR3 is TGTGCCAGCAGCCTACAGGACAGGGGGCCGCTGAACACTGAAGCTTTCTTT. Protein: CASSLQDRGPLNTEAFF.

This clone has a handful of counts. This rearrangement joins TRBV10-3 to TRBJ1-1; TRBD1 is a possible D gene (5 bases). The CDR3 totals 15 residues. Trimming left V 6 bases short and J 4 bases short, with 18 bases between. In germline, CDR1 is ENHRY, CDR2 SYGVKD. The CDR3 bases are TGTGCCATCAGCGCAACCGCCAGGGCGTTCACTGAAGCTTTCTTT. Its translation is CAISATARAFTEAFF.

CDR3 coding DNA: TGTGCCAGCAGCCAAGGAATGGGCGAGCCCCAGCATTTT. Its protein product is CASSQGMGEPQHF. The genes are TRBV4-2 and TRBJ1-5; D unresolved. Per the germline V gene, CDR1 is LGHNA and CDR2 is YNFKEQ. The CDR3 contains 13 residues. V dropped 1 base and J dropped 8 bases, with 9 bases sitting between them.

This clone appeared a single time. The CDR3 sequence: CASSTGTGWNTEAFF. In nucleotides, the CDR3 is TGTGCCAGTAGTACAGGGACAGGTTGGAACACTGAAGCTTTCTTT. The chain combines TRBV19 with TRBJ1-1; TRBD1 matches at 8 bases. The CDR3 sequence is 15 residues long. Germline values: CDR1 LNHDA, CDR2 SQIVND (reference sequence). J was trimmed by 1 base and V by 4 bases; bases with no gene match: 5.

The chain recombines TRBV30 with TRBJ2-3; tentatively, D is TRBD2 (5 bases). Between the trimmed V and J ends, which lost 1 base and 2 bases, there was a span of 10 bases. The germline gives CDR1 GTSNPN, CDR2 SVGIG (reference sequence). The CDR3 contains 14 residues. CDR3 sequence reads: CAWSEGSTTDTQYF. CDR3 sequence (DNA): TGTGCCTGGAGTGAAGGGAGTACCACAGATACGCAGTATTTT.

The DNA for the CDR3 is TGTGCCAGCTCACCACTAAGCGGGAGGATTGGGGAGACCCAGTACTTC. It yields the protein CASSPLSGRIGETQYF. The chain joins TRBV18 to TRBJ2-5, with 9 positions matching TRBD2. Per the germline V gene, CDR1 is KGHSH and CDR2 is LQKENI. The J segment lost 5 bases and the V segment lost 1 base, leaving 8 bases of the junction unmatched. This CDR3 has 16 amino acids.

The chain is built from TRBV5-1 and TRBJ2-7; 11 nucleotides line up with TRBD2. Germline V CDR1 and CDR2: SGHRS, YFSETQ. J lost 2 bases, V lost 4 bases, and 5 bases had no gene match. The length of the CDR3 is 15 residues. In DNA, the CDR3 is TGCGCCAGCAGCAAACTAGCGGGGGATGCCTACGAGCAGTACTTC. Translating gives CASSKLAGDAYEQYF.

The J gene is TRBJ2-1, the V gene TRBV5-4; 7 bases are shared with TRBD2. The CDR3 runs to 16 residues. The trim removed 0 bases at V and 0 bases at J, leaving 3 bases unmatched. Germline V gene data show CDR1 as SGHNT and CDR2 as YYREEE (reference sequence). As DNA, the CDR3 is TGTGCCAGCAGCTTGGGACTAGCTAGCTCCTACAATGAGCAGTTCTTC. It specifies CASSLGLASSYNEQFF. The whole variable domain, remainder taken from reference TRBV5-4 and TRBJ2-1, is ETGVTQSPTHLIKTRGQQVTLRCSSQSGHNTVSWYQQALGQGPQFIFQYYREEENGRGNFPPRFSGLQFPNYSSELNVNALELDDSALYLCASSLGLASSYNEQFFGPGTRLTVL.

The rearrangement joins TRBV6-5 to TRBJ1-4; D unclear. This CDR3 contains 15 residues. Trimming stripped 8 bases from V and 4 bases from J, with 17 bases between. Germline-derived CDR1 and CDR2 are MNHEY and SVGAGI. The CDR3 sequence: CASVFDLYSNEKLFF. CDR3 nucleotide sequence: TGTGCCAGCGTGTTTGACCTCTACAGTAATGAAAAACTGTTTTTT.

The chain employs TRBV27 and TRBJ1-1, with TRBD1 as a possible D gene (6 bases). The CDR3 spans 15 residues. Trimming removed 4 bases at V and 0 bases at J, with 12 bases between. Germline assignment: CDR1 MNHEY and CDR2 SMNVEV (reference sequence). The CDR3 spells CASSSRQVLNTEAFF. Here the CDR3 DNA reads TGTGCCAGCAGTTCCAGACAGGTGCTGAACACTGAAGCTTTCTTT.

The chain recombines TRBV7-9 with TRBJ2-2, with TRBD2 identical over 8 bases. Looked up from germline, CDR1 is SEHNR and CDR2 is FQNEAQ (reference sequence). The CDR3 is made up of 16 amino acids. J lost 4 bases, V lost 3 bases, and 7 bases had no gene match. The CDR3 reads CASSLRPGLGTGELFF. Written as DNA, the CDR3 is TGTGCCAGCAGCTTGAGACCGGGACTAGGCACCGGGGAGCTGTTTTTT.

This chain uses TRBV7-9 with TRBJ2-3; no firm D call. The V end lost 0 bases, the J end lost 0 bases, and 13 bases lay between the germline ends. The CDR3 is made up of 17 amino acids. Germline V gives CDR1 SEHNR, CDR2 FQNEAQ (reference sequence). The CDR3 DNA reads TGTGCCAGCAGCTTAGCCCTAACAGATTGGAGCACAGATACGCAGTATTTT. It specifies CASSLALTDWSTDTQYF.

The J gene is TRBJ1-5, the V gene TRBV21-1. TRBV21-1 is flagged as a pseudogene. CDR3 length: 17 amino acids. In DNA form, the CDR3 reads TGTGCCAGCAGCAAAGCAGGGCGGCCGGGGGAAAATCAGCCCCAGCATTTT. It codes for CASSKAGRPGENQPQHF.

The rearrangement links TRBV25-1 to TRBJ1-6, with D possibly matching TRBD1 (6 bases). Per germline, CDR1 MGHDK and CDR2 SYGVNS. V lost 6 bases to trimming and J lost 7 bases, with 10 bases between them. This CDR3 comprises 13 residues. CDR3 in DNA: TGTGCCAGCAGGGCGAGGGGGAATTCACCCCTCCACTTT. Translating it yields CASRARGNSPLHF. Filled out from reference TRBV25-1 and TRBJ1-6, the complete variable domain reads EADIYQTPRYLVIGTGKKITLECSQTMGHDKMYWYQQDPGMELHLIHYSYGVNSTEKGDLSSESTVSRIRTEHFPLTLESARPSHTSQYLCASRARGNSPLHFGNGTRLTVT.

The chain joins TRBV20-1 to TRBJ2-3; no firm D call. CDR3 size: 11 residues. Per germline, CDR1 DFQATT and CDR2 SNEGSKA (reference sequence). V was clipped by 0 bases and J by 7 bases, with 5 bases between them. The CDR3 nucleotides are TGCAGTGCTAGAGATACTCATACGCAGTATTTT. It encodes CSARDTHTQYF.

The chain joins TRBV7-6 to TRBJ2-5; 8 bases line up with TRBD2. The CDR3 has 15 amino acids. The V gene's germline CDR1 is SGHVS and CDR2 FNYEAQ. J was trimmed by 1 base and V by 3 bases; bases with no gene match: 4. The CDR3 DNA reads TGTGCCAGCAGCTTGGCGACTAGCGCCCAAGAGACCCAGTACTTC. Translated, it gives CASSLATSAQETQYF.

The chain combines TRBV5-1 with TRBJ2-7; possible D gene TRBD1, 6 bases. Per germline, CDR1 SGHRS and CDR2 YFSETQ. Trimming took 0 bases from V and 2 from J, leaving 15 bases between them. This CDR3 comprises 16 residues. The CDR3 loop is CASSLEPTGTTYEQYF. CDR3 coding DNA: TGCGCCAGCAGCTTGGAACCTACCGGGACAACCTACGAGCAGTACTTC.

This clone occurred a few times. Here the CDR3 reads CASQETGGGLGYTF. The CDR3 bases are TGTGCCAGCCAAGAAACGGGGGGCGGTTTGGGCTACACCTTC. The rearrangement uses TRBV27 and TRBJ1-2, with D possibly TRBD1 on 6 matching bases. Germline assignment: CDR1 MNHEY and CDR2 SMNVEV (reference sequence). This CDR3 contains 14 residues. Between the trimmed V and J ends, which lost 8 bases and 8 bases, there was a span of 21 bases.

The CDR3 DNA follows: TGTGCCAGCAGTGAAGGGACTAGCGGGAGGACGGGGGAGCAGTTCTTC. Protein sequence: CASSEGTSGRTGEQFF. This rearrangement joins TRBV2 to TRBJ2-1; 14 bases fit TRBD2. Germline V gene lookup returns CDR1 SNHLY and CDR2 FYNNEI. The CDR3 is 16 residues long. The J segment lost 10 bases and the V segment lost 1 base, leaving 6 bases of the junction unmatched. The variable domain in full, with the rest retrieved from reference TRBV2 and TRBJ2-1, is EPEVTQTPSHQVTQMGQEVILRCVPISNHLYFYWYRQILGQKVEFLVSFYNNEISEKSEIFDDQFSVERPDGSNFTLKIRSTKLEDSAMYFCASSEGTSGRTGEQFFGPGTRLTVL.

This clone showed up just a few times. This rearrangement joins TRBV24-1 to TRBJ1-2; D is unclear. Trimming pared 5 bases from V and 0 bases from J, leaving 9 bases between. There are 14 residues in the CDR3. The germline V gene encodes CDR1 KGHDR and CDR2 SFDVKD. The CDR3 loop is CATSVGSANYGYTF. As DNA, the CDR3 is TGTGCCACCAGTGTCGGCAGCGCTAACTATGGCTACACCTTC.